Following are 22 T cell receptor beta chains from one sample sequenced in a study of CD8 T cells in ankylosing spondylitis. General study results and limits: Made up of eight or nine highly homologous variants, a TCR beta motif appeared characteristic of ankylosing spondylitis blood.

Their recognized antigens are unknown. MiXCR, run by TCRdb on the 5' RACE reads, gives a single entry per CDR3 protein. The sample shows around 390,000 distinct CDR3 sequences, around 20% of them seen only once. Sequencing was performed on blood, either unsorted or a sorted T cell fraction (not recorded which). The receptors shown here come from a male donor with ankylosing spondylitis.

This clonotype has only a few counts. The rearrangement joins TRBV10-3 to TRBJ1-6, with TRBD1 identical over 9 bases. The CDR3 contains 15 residues. V lost 7 bases to trimming and J lost 7 bases; unmatched junction nucleotides: 8. CDR1 is ENHRY, CDR2 SYGVKD, per germline. DNA for the CDR3: TGTGCCATCAAGGGGGGACAGGGAAGAAATTCACCCCTCCACTTT. Translated, it gives CAIKGGQGRNSPLHF.

There are a few counts of this clonotype. The chain is built from TRBV18 and TRBJ2-5, with D unresolved. CDR1 and CDR2 (germline): KGHSH, LQKENI. The CDR3 loop spans 15 amino acids. Between the trimmed V and J ends, which lost 3 bases and 5 bases, there was a span of 16 bases. Here the CDR3 reads CASSPNGDGAETQYF. In DNA, the CDR3 is TGTGCCAGCTCACCCAATGGAGACGGTGCGGAGACCCAGTACTTC. Combining the CDR3 with reference TRBV18 and TRBJ2-5 gives the whole variable domain NAGVMQNPRHLVRRRGQEARLRCSPMKGHSHVYWYRQLPEEGLKFMVYLQKENIIDESGMPKERFSAEFPKEGPSILRIQQVVRGDSAAYFCASSPNGDGAETQYFGPGTRLLVL.

This sequence joins TRBV7-6 and TRBJ2-2, with 10 bases lining up with TRBD2. This CDR3 is 16 amino acids long. Germline V gene sequence: CDR1 SGHVS, CDR2 FNYEAQ. After removal of 6 bases from V and 3 bases from J, the junction contained 7 bases not matched to a gene. CDR3 sequence: CASREIAGGDTGELFF. For the CDR3, the DNA is TGTGCCAGCAGGGAAATAGCGGGAGGCGACACCGGGGAGCTGTTTTTT.

The J gene is TRBJ2-1, the V gene TRBV4-1; D call uncertain. Trimming removed 8 bases from V and 7 bases from J, with 21 bases in between. This CDR3 spans 15 amino acids. Germline CDR1 and CDR2: MGHRA and YSYEKL. The CDR3 reads CASQKGIHLSNEQFF. Here the CDR3 DNA reads TGCGCCAGCCAAAAGGGCATCCATCTATCGAATGAGCAGTTCTTC.

This clonotype has a count of ten or more. CDR3 coding DNA: TGCGCCAGCAGCTTGGGTGGGAGTCAATACAATGAGCAGTTCTTC. Translation: CASSLGGSQYNEQFF. This chain joins TRBV5-1 and TRBJ2-1; the D gene is possibly TRBD2 (5 bases). Germline V gene data show CDR1 as SGHRS and CDR2 as YFSETQ. The CDR3 length is 15 residues. V gave up 0 bases and J gave up 4 bases, with 11 bases separating them.

This clonotype was seen repeatedly, ten times or more. The V and J genes are TRBV11-2 and TRBJ2-1; perhaps TRBD2 as D (6 bases). The germline V gene has CDR1 SGHAT and CDR2 FQNNGV. This CDR3 is built from 14 residues. Trimming removed 1 base from V and 4 bases from J, with 8 bases in between. This CDR3 reads CASSLGLAYNEQFF. In DNA, the CDR3 is TGTGCCAGCAGCTTAGGTCTAGCGTACAATGAGCAGTTCTTC.

This clonotype was found a few times. This chain joins TRBV7-8 and TRBJ2-5; 9 nucleotides match TRBD1. This CDR3 comprises 15 residues. With V trimmed by 5 bases and J by 5 bases, 9 bases remained unmatched. Germline CDR1 reads SGHVS; CDR2 reads FQNEAQ. CDR3 amino acids: CASSKTGTGLETQYF. In nucleotides, the CDR3 is TGTGCCAGCAGCAAGACCGGGACAGGGCTGGAGACCCAGTACTTC.

The chain links TRBV7-3 to TRBJ1-2; TRBD1 is a possible D gene (6 bases). V was pared by 0 bases and J by 8 bases, with 10 bases between. Per germline, CDR1 SGHTA and CDR2 FQGTGA. CDR3 length equals 13 residues. In DNA, the CDR3 is TGTGCCAGCAGCTTAACGGGGGCGTTGGGCTACACCTTC. It encodes CASSLTGALGYTF. Drawing the rest from reference TRBV7-3 and TRBJ1-2, the complete variable domain is GAGVSQTPSNKVTEKGKYVELRCDPISGHTALYWYRQSLGQGPEFLIYFQGTGAADDSGLPNDRFFAVRPEGSVSTLKIQRTERGDSAVYLCASSLTGALGYTFGSGTRLTVV.

This clonotype was seen a few times. V is TRBV24-1 and J is TRBJ2-3, with D unclear. Germline assignment: CDR1 KGHDR and CDR2 SFDVKD. The CDR3 is made up of 15 amino acids. Trimming pared 2 bases from V and 0 bases from J, leaving 8 bases between. CDR3: CATSDSRTSTDTQYF. The CDR3 DNA reads TGTGCCACCAGTGATTCAAGAACTAGCACAGATACGCAGTATTTT.

The gene calls are TRBV7-2 and TRBJ2-7; the match to TRBD2 covers 14 bases. Losses at the gene ends were 3 bases for V and 3 bases for J; bases not matched to a gene: 7. Germline loops: CDR1 SGHTA, CDR2 FQGNSA. This CDR3 has 17 residues. In DNA, the CDR3 is TGTGCCAGCAGCTTGGGGACTAGCGGGAGCGGTCTCTACGAGCAGTACTTC. This codes for CASSLGTSGSGLYEQYF.

This clonotype has more than one count but fewer than ten. The CDR3 protein is CASSEELVSYNEQFF. The CDR3, as DNA: TGTGCCAGCAGTGAGGAACTAGTGAGCTACAATGAGCAGTTCTTC. The gene calls are TRBV2 and TRBJ2-1; maybe TRBD2 (5 bases). The germline CDR1 and CDR2 sequences are SNHLY and FYNNEI. This CDR3 is built from 15 residues. Trimming stripped 3 bases from V and 3 bases from J, with 12 bases between.

V gene TRBV6-1 combines with J gene TRBJ2-7, with a possible D match to TRBD1 (5 bases). This CDR3 spans 15 amino acids. With 5 bases removed from V and 0 bases from J, the gap between germline ends came to 14 bases. The V gene's germline CDR1 is MNHNS and CDR2 SASEGT. The CDR3 DNA reads as TGTGCCAGCAGTCCCGTACAGGAGAGCTCCTACGAGCAGTACTTC. This translates into CASSPVQESSYEQYF.

The chain is built from TRBV25-1 and TRBJ1-6; D remains unclear. V was trimmed by 7 bases and J by 7 bases, leaving 14 bases between them. This CDR3 spans 14 amino acids. Germline CDR1 and CDR2: MGHDK and SYGVNS. The CDR3 region is CASTRLETNSPLHF. CDR3 coding DNA: TGTGCCAGCACCCGATTGGAGACAAATTCACCCCTCCACTTT.

This clonotype was seen many times. The chain employs TRBV29-1 and TRBJ2-7; D possibly corresponds to TRBD2 (5 bases). The V end lost 0 bases, the J end lost 0 bases, and 9 bases lay between the germline ends. This CDR3 is built from 14 residues. Germline V CDR1 and CDR2: SQVTM, ANQGSEA. CDR3 bases: TGCAGCGTTGAAGATCCGGGGAACTCCTACGAGCAGTACTTC. Translation gives CSVEDPGNSYEQYF.

This chain uses TRBV11-3 with TRBJ2-3; 7 bases match TRBD2. From germline, CDR1 is SGHNT and CDR2 YENEEA. The CDR3 has 12 amino acids. The trim removed 2 bases at V and 11 bases at J, leaving 4 bases unmatched. CDR3 in amino acids: CASSLTPGGQYF. CDR3 DNA sequence: TGTGCCAGCAGCTTAACCCCGGGGGGGCAGTATTTT.

This clonotype showed up just a few times. V gene TRBV11-1 combines with J gene TRBJ2-4; D is unresolved. V was trimmed by 5 bases and J by 0 bases, leaving 11 bases between them. The CDR3 covers 15 residues. CDR1 is SGHAT and CDR2 is FQDESV in the germline V gene (reference sequence). In nucleotides, the CDR3 is TGTGCCAGCAGCCCCTCGTCACTAGCCAAAAACATTCAGTACTTC. Encoded protein: CASSPSSLAKNIQYF.

The rearrangement links TRBV5-1 to TRBJ1-1, with no clear D. Per the germline V gene, CDR1 is SGHRS and CDR2 is YFSETQ. V lost 4 bases to trimming and J lost 2 bases, with 12 bases between them. There are 14 residues in the CDR3. In nucleotides, the CDR3 is TGCGCCAGCAGCCGGAACCAACTAAACACTGAAGCTTTCTTT. This gives the protein CASSRNQLNTEAFF. Full variable domain (remainder filled in from reference TRBV5-1 and TRBJ1-1): KAGVTQTPRYLIKTRGQQVTLSCSPISGHRSVSWYQQTPGQGLQFLFEYFSETQRNKGNFPGRFSGRQFSNSRSEMNVSTLELGDSALYLCASSRNQLNTEAFFGQGTRLTVV.

Remarks on this clonotype: Sequence at one end of the junction differs from germline and may be a read error. The V call is TRBV3-1, the J call TRBJ2-1; weak D call: TRBD2 (5 bases). The CDR3 is made up of 13 amino acids. CDR1 LGHDT and CDR2 YNNKEL come from the germline V gene (reference sequence). Here the CDR3 reads CASSRSERAELFF. CDR3 bases: TGTGCCAGCAGCCGAAGTGAGAGGGCTGAGCTGTTCTTC.

This chain joins TRBV5-1 and TRBJ2-1; 9 bases match TRBD2. The CDR3 sequence is 14 residues long. Trimming took 4 bases from V and 3 from J; bases not matched to a gene: 2. The germline V gene encodes CDR1 SGHRS and CDR2 YFSETQ. For the CDR3, the DNA is TGCGCCAGCAGCCTAGCGGGGAACTACAATGAGCAGTTCTTC. Protein: CASSLAGNYNEQFF.

This chain links TRBV12-3 or TRBV12-4 with TRBJ1-5; D not certain. The V end lost 1 base, the J end lost 6 bases, and 10 bases lay between the germline ends. This CDR3 comprises 14 residues. CDR3 sequence: CASSLEQGFQPQHF. As DNA, the CDR3 is TGTGCCAGCAGTTTAGAACAAGGCTTTCAGCCCCAGCATTTT.

CDR3 in DNA: TGTGCCAGCAGTTACTTACTAGTGGGCGATGAGCAGTTCTTC. This codes for CASSYLLVGDEQFF. The chain uses TRBV6-2 or TRBV6-3 and TRBJ2-1, with D possibly TRBD2 on 5 matching bases. Trimming took 1 base from V and 8 from J, leaving 12 bases between them. The CDR3 has 14 residues. Germline loops: CDR1 MNHEY, CDR2 SVGEGT.

The gene calls are TRBV20-1 and TRBJ2-7, with TRBD1 matching 9 bases. Germline values: CDR1 DFQATT, CDR2 SNEGSKA (reference sequence). V shed 3 bases and J 2 bases; nucleotides not matched to a gene: 5. The CDR3 is 14 residues long. DNA of the CDR3: TGCAGTGCTAGCCGGGACAGGGTCGCCTACGAGCAGTACTTC. It codes for CSASRDRVAYEQYF.